What follows are 2 T cell receptor beta chains derived from one specimen sequenced in a study of blood T cell repertoires in COVID-19. The protocol was immunoSEQ multiplex PCR, while the TCRdb copy is restricted to in-frame clones and leaves out a portion. The sample lists about 270,000 clones; around 86% were seen once. What was sequenced was PBMCs or T cells enriched from blood (not recorded which). The receptors derive from a woman aged 18-35 years who had recovered from COVID-19.

The genes are TRBV15 and TRBJ1-1; D remains unclear. This CDR3 has 15 amino acids. Germline V gene data show CDR1 as LNHNV and CDR2 as YYDKDF (reference sequence). V was cut by 1 base and J by 10 bases, with 19 bases left in between. The CDR3: CATSRVLPGSEIAFF. For the CDR3, the DNA is TGTGCCACCAGCAGAGTTTTGCCGGGTTCGGAGATAGCTTTCTTT.

V usage is TRBV2 and J usage is TRBJ2-3; 9 bases are shared with TRBD1. The germline V gene encodes CDR1 SNHLY and CDR2 FYNNEI. This CDR3 contains 14 residues. J lost 5 bases, V lost 5 bases, and 5 bases had no gene match. This CDR3 is CASSLDRGRDTQYF. The CDR3 nucleotides read TGTGCCAGCAGTCTTGACAGGGGGAGAGATACGCAGTATTTT.